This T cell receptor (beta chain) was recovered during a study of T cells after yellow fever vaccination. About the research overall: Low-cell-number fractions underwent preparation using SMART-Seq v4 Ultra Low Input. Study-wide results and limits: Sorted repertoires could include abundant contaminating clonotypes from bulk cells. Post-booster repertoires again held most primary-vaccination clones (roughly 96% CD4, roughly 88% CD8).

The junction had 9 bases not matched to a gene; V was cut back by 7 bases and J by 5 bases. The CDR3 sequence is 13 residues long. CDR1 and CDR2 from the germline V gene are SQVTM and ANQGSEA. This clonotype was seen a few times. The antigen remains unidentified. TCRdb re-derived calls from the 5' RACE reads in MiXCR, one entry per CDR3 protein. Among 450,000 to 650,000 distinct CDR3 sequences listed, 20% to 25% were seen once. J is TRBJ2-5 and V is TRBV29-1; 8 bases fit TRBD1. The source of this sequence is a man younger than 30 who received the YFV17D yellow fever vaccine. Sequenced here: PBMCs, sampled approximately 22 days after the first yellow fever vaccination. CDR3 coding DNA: TGCAGCGCTATCAGGACAGGGTCGGAGACCCAGTACTTC. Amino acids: CSAIRTGSETQYF. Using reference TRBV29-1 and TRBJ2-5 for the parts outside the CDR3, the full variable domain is SAVISQKPSRDICQRGTSLTIQCQVDSQVTMMFWYRQQPGQSLTLIATANQGSEATYESGFVIDKFPISRPNLTFSTLTVSNMSPEDSSIYLCSAIRTGSETQYFGPGTRLLVL.